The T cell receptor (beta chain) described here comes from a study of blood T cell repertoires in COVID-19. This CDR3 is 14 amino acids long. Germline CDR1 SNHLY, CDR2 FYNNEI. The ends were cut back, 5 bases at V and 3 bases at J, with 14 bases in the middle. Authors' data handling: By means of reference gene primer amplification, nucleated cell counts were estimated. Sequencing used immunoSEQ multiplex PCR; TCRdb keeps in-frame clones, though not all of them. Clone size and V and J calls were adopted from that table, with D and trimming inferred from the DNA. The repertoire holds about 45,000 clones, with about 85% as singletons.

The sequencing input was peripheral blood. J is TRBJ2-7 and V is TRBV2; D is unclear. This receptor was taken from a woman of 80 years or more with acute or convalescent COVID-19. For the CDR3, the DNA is TGTGCCAGCAGTCAGCGAGAAATTGTCTACGAGCAGTACTTC. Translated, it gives CASSQREIVYEQYF.